Presented here are 11 T cell receptor beta chains from one specimen sequenced in a study of blood T cell repertoires in COVID-19 (dated by TCRdb to the early 2020s). Library preparation was by the immunoSEQ multiplex PCR assay. The table was pulled from immuneACCESS by TCRdb, which kept in-frame rearrangements only. Such tables lose some clones; where checked, under half of the loss comes from unresolved V genes, and the rest has no known cause. This sample is represented by around 160,000 clones; 65% to 85% of them were singletons. Together, the top ten hold 5.8% of the sample. The sequenced material came from PBMCs or T cells enriched from blood (not recorded which). The receptors here all came from a woman aged 45-60 years who had been exposed to COVID-19.

CDR3 amino acids: CAIRGTGGPYEQYF. The CDR3 coding sequence is TGTGCCATCAGGGGGACAGGGGGCCCCTACGAGCAGTACTTC. The rearrangement joins TRBV10-3 to TRBJ2-7; TRBD1 matches 12 bases. The CDR3 sequence is 14 residues long. Germline loops: CDR1 ENHRY, CDR2 SYGVKD. V was pared by 6 bases and J by 2 bases, with 2 bases of the junction left unmatched.

The chain is built from TRBV7-9 and TRBJ1-1; unclear D gene. V lost 4 bases and J lost 5, with 14 bases in between. The CDR3 is 14 residues long. Germline values: CDR1 SEHNR, CDR2 FQNEAQ (reference sequence). CDR3 in amino acids: CASSSPPAGTEAFF. The CDR3 coding sequence is TGTGCCAGCAGCTCCCCCCCGGCGGGGACTGAAGCTTTCTTT. Full variable domain (remainder filled in from reference TRBV7-9 and TRBJ1-1): DTGVSQNPRHKITKRGQNVTFRCDPISEHNRLYWYRQTLGQGPEFLTYFQNEAQLEKSRLLSDRFSAERPKGSFSTLEIQRTEQGDSAMYLCASSSPPAGTEAFFGQGTRLTVV.

This sequence joins TRBV2 and TRBJ1-4; D unresolved. The CDR3 is 16 amino acids. The germline CDR1 and CDR2 sequences are SNHLY and FYNNEI. Trimming stripped 5 bases from V and 2 bases from J, with 15 bases between. In DNA, the CDR3 is TGTGCCAGCAGTAGGGAGCAACTGGGCACTAATGAAAAACTGTTTTTT. Translated, it gives CASSREQLGTNEKLFF.

This clone has only a few counts. This chain connects TRBV6-5 to TRBJ2-4; TRBD1 is a possible D gene (7 bases). CDR1 MNHEY and CDR2 SVGAGI come from the germline V gene. V dropped 10 bases and J dropped 7 bases, with 17 bases sitting between them. The CDR3 length is 13 residues. DNA for the CDR3: TGTGCCACGTCCAGGAGGGGGCCCAACATTCAGTACTTC. It is translated as CATSRRGPNIQYF.

The chain couples TRBV5-1 to TRBJ1-3; weak D call: TRBD1 (5 bases). The CDR3 totals 16 residues. V was pared by 3 bases and J by 0 bases, with 13 bases between. Germline CDR1 and CDR2: SGHRS and YFSETQ. CDR3 protein: CASSWGRLDSGNTIYF. Here the CDR3 DNA reads TGCGCCAGCAGCTGGGGCCGACTCGACTCTGGAAACACCATATATTTT.

The rearrangement joins TRBV13 to TRBJ1-2; TRBD1 matches 9 bases. The germline gives CDR1 PRHDT, CDR2 FYEKMQ (reference sequence). V gave up 4 bases and J gave up 8 bases; unmatched junction bases: 8. This CDR3 comprises 14 residues. The CDR3 DNA reads TGTGCCAGCAGCTACAGGGGGCGGCCGTGGGGCTACACCTTC. Amino acid sequence: CASSYRGRPWGYTF.

This chain's CDR3 is CASSLERLISTDTQYF. Here the CDR3 DNA reads TGTGCCAGCAGCTTGGAGAGGCTGATAAGCACAGATACGCAGTATTTT. V usage is TRBV5-8 and J usage is TRBJ2-3; D is uncertain. The ends were cut back, 0 bases at V and 0 bases at J, with 11 bases in the middle. Germline V lookup: CDR1 SGHTS, CDR2 YDEGEE. The CDR3 is made up of 16 amino acids.

The V call is TRBV3-1 (or the pseudogene TRBV3-2), the J call TRBJ2-5, with D possibly being TRBD2 (6 bases). This CDR3 is built from 14 residues. CDR1 is LGHDT, CDR2 YNNKEL, per germline (reference sequence). Trimming took off 5 bases at V and 5 bases at J, with 15 bases between the two ends. The CDR3 nucleotides are TGTGCCAGCAGCGAAATTCTGGGGAGGGAGACCCAGTACTTC. Its protein product is CASSEILGRETQYF.

The rearrangement links TRBV19 to TRBJ2-7, with D tentatively TRBD2 (6 bases). CDR3 length: 16 amino acids. Trimming took off 3 bases at V and 1 base at J, with 16 bases between the two ends. The germline CDR1 and CDR2 sequences are LNHDA and SQIVND (reference sequence). The CDR3 is CASSILNPGGSYEQYF. The CDR3 DNA reads TGTGCCAGTAGTATTCTAAACCCCGGAGGGTCCTACGAGCAGTACTTC.

In this sample, this clone turned up once. The chain links TRBV5-1 to TRBJ2-7; maybe TRBD1 (8 bases). Trimming removed 4 bases at V and 4 bases at J, with 15 bases between. This CDR3 comprises 14 residues. The germline CDR1 and CDR2 sequences are SGHRS and YFSETQ. The chain's CDR3 is CASSHVQGGYEQYF. The CDR3 DNA reads TGCGCCAGCAGCCACGTACAGGGGGGGTACGAGCAGTACTTC.

V and J are TRBV5-4 and TRBJ1-4; D call uncertain. The CDR3 extends over 14 amino acids. Looked up from germline, CDR1 is SGHNT and CDR2 is YYREEE (reference sequence). V was cut by 2 bases and J by 4 bases, with 9 bases left in between. CDR3 in amino acids: CASSLGGVNEKLFF. DNA for the CDR3: TGTGCCAGCAGCTTAGGTGGAGTTAATGAAAAACTGTTTTTT.